Presented here are 31 T cell receptor beta chains from one specimen sequenced in a study of molecular identifiers for immune sequencing clone quantification. TCRdb reprocessed the PCR reads with MiXCR, giving one entry per CDR3 protein. Found here are around 460,000 distinct CDR3 sequences, 20% to 25% of them singletons; the top ten hold around 0.86%. Sequenced: naive CD8+ T cells from blood, with Jurkat cell RNA spiked in. The subset here: FACS-sorted CD8+CD4-CCR7+CD45RA+ naive T cells. These TCRs come from a human donor in good health. Some libraries in this study had Jurkat cell RNA spiked in.

At least ten counts were recorded for this clonotype. The chain joins TRBV9 to TRBJ2-2; D uncertain. CDR1 SGDLS and CDR2 YYNGEE come from the germline V gene. The CDR3 is made up of 13 amino acids. V shed 1 base and J shed 3 bases, with 4 bases lying between them. CDR3: CASSVWDTGELFF. In DNA, the CDR3 is TGTGCCAGCAGCGTATGGGACACCGGGGAGCTGTTTTTT.

Details on this clonotype: Being one base from a much bigger clone, this may be a read error. This is likely a read error, given that the CDR3 carries no conserved phenylalanine or tryptophan at its end. The rearrangement uses TRBV2 and TRBJ2-7; D ambiguous. CDR3 length equals 13 residues. The germline V and J ends were trimmed by 3 bases and 0 bases, with 6 bases remaining between them. CDR1 is SNHLY, CDR2 FYNNEI, per germline. The CDR3: CASSDEVSYEQYL. CDR3 in DNA: TGTGCCAGCAGTGACGAGGTCTCCTACGAGCAGTACCTC.

The J gene is TRBJ2-3, the V gene TRBV7-6; TRBD2 matches 13 bases. The length of the CDR3 is 16 residues. V trimming: 5 bases; J trimming: 3 bases; junction bases outside the gene matches: 5. Germline loops: CDR1 SGHVS, CDR2 FNYEAQ. The CDR3 sequence: CASSTLAGGRTDTQYF. In DNA, the CDR3 is TGTGCCAGCAGCACACTAGCGGGGGGGCGGACAGATACGCAGTATTTT.

A remark on this clonotype: A much larger clonotype is one base distant, so this may be a read error. The chain recombines TRBV5-1 with TRBJ2-7, with D perhaps TRBD1 (5 bases). Germline V gene sequence: CDR1 SGHRS, CDR2 YFSETQ. The CDR3 totals 12 residues. Trimming removed 4 bases at V and 7 bases at J, with 12 bases between. The CDR3 spells CASSRGPAEQYF. In DNA form, the CDR3 reads TGCGCCAGCAGCAGGGGCCCAGCGGAGCAGTACTTC.

This clonotype was recorded a few times. The chain employs TRBV14 and TRBJ2-7; D ambiguous. Germline loops: CDR1 SGHDN, CDR2 FVKESK. Deletions cut 0 bases from V and 2 bases from J, with 8 bases between. This CDR3 is built from 14 residues. The CDR3 spells CASSQDALTYEQYF. The CDR3 nucleotides read TGTGCCAGCAGCCAAGATGCACTTACCTACGAGCAGTACTTC.

This clonotype has a count of ten or more. The chain joins TRBV5-1 to TRBJ2-7, with 12 nucleotides matching TRBD2. V gave up 4 bases and J gave up 3 bases; unmatched junction bases: 5. This CDR3 is 15 amino acids long. Germline CDR1 reads SGHRS; CDR2 reads YFSETQ. CDR3 nucleotides: TGCGCCAGCAGCGCGGGACTAGCGGGCGGCTACGAGCAGTACTTC. It encodes CASSAGLAGGYEQYF.

This clonotype appeared a few times. The V and J genes are TRBV30 and TRBJ2-5; D is perhaps TRBD1 (6 bases). Germline CDR1 GTSNPN, CDR2 SVGIG (reference sequence). The CDR3 runs 12 residues. V was trimmed by 2 bases and J by 7 bases, leaving 11 bases between them. The CDR3, as DNA: TGTGCCTGGAGTTCGGACAGAGGGACCCAGTACTTC. It specifies CAWSSDRGTQYF.

A few counts support this clonotype. The chain combines TRBV20-1 with TRBJ1-6, with D uncertain. Trimming removed 0 bases from V and 7 bases from J, with 13 bases in between. CDR3 size: 15 residues. In germline, CDR1 is DFQATT, CDR2 SNEGSKA (reference sequence). CDR3 region: CSARDLRGINSPLHF. The DNA of the CDR3 is TGCAGTGCTAGAGATCTCAGAGGGATAAATTCACCCCTCCACTTT.

The chain couples TRBV4-3 to TRBJ2-7, with TRBD1 matching 9 bases. The V gene end was trimmed by 5 bases and the J gene end by 5 bases; junction bases not matched to a gene: 7. CDR3 size: 14 residues. Germline V gene lookup returns CDR1 LGHNA and CDR2 YSLEER. CDR3 residues: CASSRQGVLDEQYF. In DNA form, the CDR3 reads TGCGCCAGCAGCAGACAGGGGGTCTTGGACGAGCAGTACTTC.

This CDR3 is CASSYGGAETQYF. DNA of the CDR3: TGTGCCAGTAGTTACGGGGGGGCGGAGACGCAGTATTTT. V is TRBV19 and J is TRBJ2-3; 8 bases are a match to TRBD2. CDR1 is LNHDA and CDR2 is SQIVND in the germline V gene (reference sequence). This CDR3 contains 13 residues. J was trimmed by 9 bases and V by 5 bases; bases with no gene match: 7.

With regard to this clonotype: Possible read error: a much larger clone is one base away. The final CDR3 position lacks the conserved phenylalanine or tryptophan, pointing to a likely read error. The V and J genes are TRBV19 and TRBJ2-1; D might be TRBD2 (6 bases). CDR1 is LNHDA and CDR2 is SQIVND in the germline V gene (reference sequence). This CDR3 spans 16 amino acids. With 1 base removed from V and 7 bases from J, the gap between germline ends came to 17 bases. The CDR3 protein is CASSIGSRGTGNEQFS. DNA of the CDR3: TGTGCCAGTAGTATAGGGTCCCGCGGGACGGGTAATGAGCAGTTCTCC.

In this sample, this clonotype turned up many times. V is TRBV24-1 and J is TRBJ2-1; D not resolved. The germline V gene has CDR1 KGHDR and CDR2 SFDVKD. Trimming took 7 bases from V and 0 from J, leaving 12 bases between them. This CDR3 has 15 amino acids. Here the CDR3 DNA reads TGTGCCACCAGCGTAGGGCAAAGCTCCTACAATGAGCAGTTCTTC. Protein sequence: CATSVGQSSYNEQFF.

This clonotype was counted many times. The rearrangement uses TRBV9 and TRBJ2-6, with D unresolved. The germline V gene has CDR1 SGDLS and CDR2 YYNGEE. The CDR3 covers 16 residues. Trimming stripped 4 bases from V and 0 bases from J, with 11 bases between. The CDR3 nucleotides read TGTGCCAGCAGCCCCGAACATAACTCTGGGGCCAACGTCCTGACTTTC. Amino acid sequence: CASSPEHNSGANVLTF.

This clonotype was counted a few times. The V gene is TRBV12-3 or TRBV12-4, the J gene TRBJ2-2; TRBD1 might be the D (5 bases). CDR3 length: 17 residues. V dropped 5 bases and J dropped 6 bases, with 22 bases sitting between them. The CDR3 loop reads CASSAPMGEWTPGELFF. The CDR3 nucleotides are TGTGCCAGCAGTGCCCCTATGGGCGAATGGACACCCGGGGAGCTGTTTTTT.

In its sample, this clonotype was seen a few times. The chain links TRBV27 to TRBJ1-6, with 8 bases lining up with TRBD1. Germline CDR1 is MNHEY and CDR2 is SMNVEV (reference sequence). CDR3 length: 13 residues. After removal of 6 bases from V and 9 bases from J, the junction contained 4 bases not matched to a gene. The CDR3, as DNA: TGTGCCAGCAGGACGACAGGGGTTTCACCCCTCCACTTT. This gives the protein CASRTTGVSPLHF.

The chain employs TRBV20-1 and TRBJ1-2; 10 nucleotides line up with TRBD1. The CDR3 runs to 13 residues. Germline V CDR1 and CDR2: DFQATT, SNEGSKA (reference sequence). The V and J ends lost 6 bases and 3 bases, in that order; junction bases with no gene match: 4. The CDR3 sequence is CSARTGGDYGYTF. The CDR3 DNA is TGCAGTGCCCGGACAGGGGGAGACTATGGCTACACCTTC.

The genes are TRBV27 and TRBJ2-5, with D uncertain. The V end was cut by 2 bases, the J end by 2 bases, with 9 bases between. CDR1 and CDR2 (germline): MNHEY, SMNVEV (reference sequence). The CDR3 contains 14 residues. CDR3 nucleotides: TGTGCCAGCAGTTTACGAGCAAAACAAGAGACCCAGTACTTC. This sequence encodes CASSLRAKQETQYF.

This clonotype was picked up many times. This sequence joins TRBV6-2 or TRBV6-3 and TRBJ1-1, with TRBD1 matching 9 bases. The J segment lost 0 bases and the V segment lost 6 bases, leaving 11 bases of the junction unmatched. Germline V gene data show CDR1 as MNHEY and CDR2 as SVGEGT. This CDR3 is built from 17 residues. CDR3 in DNA: TGTGCCAGCAGACCCCTCCCGGGACAGGGATTGAACACTGAAGCTTTCTTT. Encoded protein: CASRPLPGQGLNTEAFF.

This clonotype was recorded many times. The genes are TRBV20-1 and TRBJ2-3; no firm D call. The germline V gene encodes CDR1 DFQATT and CDR2 SNEGSKA (reference sequence). Between the trimmed V and J ends, which lost 6 bases and 2 bases, there was a span of 9 bases. The CDR3 sequence is 12 residues long. The CDR3 coding sequence is TGCAGTGCAACCTTAAACACAGATACGCAGTATTTT. This encodes CSATLNTDTQYF.

As regards this clonotype: A far larger clone is just one base off, so this is likely a read error. The genes are TRBV7-9 and TRBJ2-3, with D possibly TRBD2 on 5 matching bases. The V gene's germline CDR1 is SEHNR and CDR2 FQNEAQ (reference sequence). The CDR3 runs to 12 residues. This chain's CDR3 is CASSPSGDTQCF. The CDR3 DNA follows: TGTGCCAGCAGCCCCAGCGGTGATACGCAGTGTTTT.

The CDR3: CASSQDWIANTGELFF. The CDR3 DNA follows: TGCGCCAGCAGCCAAGACTGGATAGCGAACACCGGGGAGCTGTTTTTT. J is TRBJ2-2 and V is TRBV4-3; no reliable D call. The V and J ends lost 0 bases and 0 bases respectively, with 8 bases between them. This CDR3 spans 16 amino acids. Germline CDR1 LGHNA, CDR2 YSLEER.

This clonotype was counted between two and nine times. V usage is TRBV5-1 and J usage is TRBJ2-7, with D perhaps TRBD2 (5 bases). CDR1 SGHRS and CDR2 YFSETQ come from the germline V gene. Trimming left V 5 bases short and J 1 base short, with 10 bases between. This CDR3 has 13 residues. The CDR3 spells CASRNERSYEQYF. The CDR3 nucleotides are TGCGCCAGCAGAAACGAGCGGTCCTACGAGCAGTACTTC. Filled out from reference TRBV5-1 and TRBJ2-7, the complete variable domain reads KAGVTQTPRYLIKTRGQQVTLSCSPISGHRSVSWYQQTPGQGLQFLFEYFSETQRNKGNFPGRFSGRQFSNSRSEMNVSTLELGDSALYLCASRNERSYEQYFGPGTRLTVT.

This clonotype was counted only a few times. The chain combines TRBV24-1 with TRBJ2-1; TRBD1 aligns across 7 bases. The ends lost 6 bases at V and 5 bases at J; junction bases unmatched: 3. The CDR3 has 13 residues. The germline V gene encodes CDR1 KGHDR and CDR2 SFDVKD. CDR3 sequence: CATSPGQNNEQFF. CDR3 sequence (DNA): TGTGCCACCAGTCCGGGACAGAACAATGAGCAGTTCTTC.

This clonotype showed up just once. This may be a read error, as it is one base from a much larger clone. The chain is built from TRBV20-1 and TRBJ2-2; TRBD2 aligns across 7 bases. The CDR3 has 15 amino acids. The germline gives CDR1 DFQATT, CDR2 SNEGSKA (reference sequence). CDR3: CSAYLAVANTGELLF. The CDR3 DNA reads TGCAGTGCTTATCTAGCGGTCGCGAACACCGGGGAGCTGCTTTTT.

This clonotype was seen repeatedly, ten times or more. The chain joins TRBV5-6 to TRBJ1-6; D not certain. This CDR3 region has 12 residues. The V and J ends lost 6 bases and 10 bases respectively, with 11 bases between them. From germline, CDR1 is SGHDT and CDR2 YYEEEE. CDR3 amino acids: CASTAPGSPLHF. DNA for the CDR3: TGTGCCAGCACCGCGCCGGGGTCACCCCTCCACTTT.

This clonotype showed up many times. The genes are TRBV11-2 and TRBJ2-3; the D is unclear. The germline CDR1 and CDR2 sequences are SGHAT and FQNNGV. The CDR3 spans 14 residues. V was pared by 2 bases and J by 5 bases, with 11 bases between. CDR3 sequence: CASSLKGVGDTQYF. Written as DNA, the CDR3 is TGTGCCAGCAGCTTAAAGGGTGTAGGAGATACGCAGTATTTT. Filled out from reference TRBV11-2 and TRBJ2-3, the complete variable domain reads EAGVAQSPRYKIIEKRQSVAFWCNPISGHATLYWYQQILGQGPKLLIQFQNNGVVDDSQLPKDRFSAERLKGVDSTLKIQPAKLEDSAVYLCASSLKGVGDTQYFGPGTRLTVL.

In the case of this clonotype: This may be a read error: a much more frequent sequence differs by one nucleotide. V usage is TRBV7-8 and J usage is TRBJ2-1; D is unresolved. This CDR3 is 12 amino acids long. Between the trimmed V and J ends, which lost 8 bases and 2 bases, there was a span of 7 bases. Germline CDR1 and CDR2: SGHVS and FQNEAQ. In nucleotides, the CDR3 is TGTGCCAGCGGTCTCCCCTACAATGAGCAGTTCTTC. Its protein is CASGLPYNEQFF.

Only a few counts were recorded for this clonotype. The J gene is TRBJ2-2, the V gene TRBV27; 7 nucleotides agree with TRBD2. J gave up 7 bases and V 2 bases, and 4 bases lay outside the gene matches. This CDR3 is 14 amino acids long. The germline CDR1 and CDR2 sequences are MNHEY and SMNVEV (reference sequence). The CDR3 sequence is CASSLQGGNGELFF. Here the CDR3 DNA reads TGTGCCAGCAGTTTACAGGGAGGGAACGGGGAGCTGTTTTTT.

In its sample, this clonotype was seen a few times. The rearrangement joins TRBV5-6 to TRBJ2-2, with 9 bases matching TRBD2. The junction had 1 base not matched to a gene; V was cut back by 0 bases and J by 4 bases. Per germline, CDR1 SGHDT and CDR2 YYEEEE. The CDR3 runs 15 residues. Written as DNA, the CDR3 is TGTGCCAGCAGCTTGGGAGCGGGAGGCACCGGGGAGCTGTTTTTT. Translating it yields CASSLGAGGTGELFF.

There are a few counts of this clonotype. The J gene is TRBJ2-7, the V gene TRBV7-2; TRBD1 matches 10 bases. The CDR3 extends over 18 amino acids. Trimming at V came to 1 base and at J to 6 bases, leaving 15 bases not matched to a gene. The germline gives CDR1 SGHTA, CDR2 FQGNSA. The CDR3 DNA reads TGTGCCAGCAGCTTAGTTTTCATATTGGGACAGGGGTTCTGCGAGCAGTACTTC. Protein: CASSLVFILGQGFCEQYF.

This clonotype was detected many times. V and J are TRBV7-9 and TRBJ2-3; maybe TRBD1 (5 bases). V was clipped by 7 bases and J by 1 base, with 9 bases between them. Germline V gene lookup returns CDR1 SEHNR and CDR2 FQNEAQ (reference sequence). The CDR3 has 13 residues. The DNA for the CDR3 is TGTGCCAGCAACCTGGGGCGCACAGATACGCAGTATTTT. Translated, it gives CASNLGRTDTQYF.